This TCR beta chain was obtained from a study of blood T cells in healthy people across ages (dated by TCRdb to 2013 to 2016). For context, the study as a whole: In model experiments, template switching captured roughly one uniquely barcoded TCR beta cDNA molecule for every two T cells. The study measured age-related changes in TCR beta repertoire diversity using deep sequencing normalized with unique cDNA molecular identifiers. Donors were grouped into four age groups: young (average approximately 16 years), middle-aged (around 39), aged (approximately 58) and long-lived (around 82). To avoid experimental bias, donors of different ages were distributed randomly across sequencing lanes. Using the same blood draw, the study looked at two additional independent replicas of 1 million unique cDNA reads for two donors, one aged 18 to 30 and the other aged 80 or older.

Library generation was performed with 5' RACE. Reads for this sample came from an Illumina HiSeq 2500. A second PCR of about 6 to 11 cycles was performed with a sample-barcoded 5' primer and a J-beta primer mix. A template-switch 5' adaptor carrying 12 random nucleotides introduced a unique molecular identifier onto each TCR beta cDNA molecule. Each sample yielded at least 2.5 million CDR3-containing paired-end reads. All of the RNA was converted into first-strand cDNA using the Mint cDNA synthesis kit, with a TRBC-specific oligonucleotide serving as the primer. After uracil-DNA glycosylase treatment, a first 18-cycle PCR used universal primers M1SS and BC2_uni_R on all cDNA. In the paper's pipeline: Normalization of each sample was performed by random selection of 1 million high-quality reads, each carrying a distinct molecular identifier. Instead of being binned into consensus sequences, reads that shared molecular identifiers were thrown out. MiTCR, with a Q25 quality threshold and the strictest error-elimination algorithm, was used for CDR3 identification, clonotype clustering and error correction. A nonparametric unseen species model with Euler transformation was used to estimate lower-bound total TCR beta diversity. TCRdb reprocessing: public reads trimmed at Q25 with fastp, clones called with MiXCR, in-frame beta chains kept. Rows are combined by CDR3 protein, so each entry shows the most common genes and DNA. The V and J calls follow TCRdb's processing rather than the paper's. Within this sample are 800,000 to 900,000 distinct CDR3 sequences, with around 62% of them counted one time only. Approximately 30% of the sample belongs to the ten largest clones.

Looking up the germline V gene yields CDR1 ENHRY and CDR2 SYGVKD. V has 4 bases trimmed and J has 0 bases trimmed; junction bases matching no gene number 6. The CDR3 has 16 amino acids, counting the end cysteine and phenylalanine. CDR3 DNA only is kept here, 48 bases in frame from base 1. Systemically healthy Caucasian individuals from Russia, around 38 in total and aged about 6 to 100 years, were included as donors. Roughly 11 milliliters of peripheral blood were drawn from each donor into EDTA-treated Vacutainer tubes. Ficoll-Paque density-gradient centrifugation was used to isolate PBMCs, with at least 6.5 million per sample. Trizol reagent was used to extract total RNA from PBMCs, with at least 6 micrograms per sample. For every donor, an aliquot of PBMCs went through flow cytometry to measure the percentages of naive CD45RAhigh/CD27high T cells. General study outcomes and caveats: Compared with the aged group, the long-lived group had more naive CD4+ T cells, fewer expanded clones and increased TCR diversity, suggesting age selection. Donor CMV infection status was unknown, potentially confounding age-related changes in expanded clonotypes. Observed TCR beta diversity per million T cells fell roughly linearly with age, and a significant reduction was already apparent by age roughly 40. Estimates of total diversity based on one million sequenced T cells were considered lower bounds and underestimates. There was a strong correlation between observed TCR beta diversity and the percentage of naive T cells measured by flow cytometry. Conclusive comparison of naive and antigen-experienced compartments was prevented by the profiling of bulk unsorted PBMCs.

In the case of this clonotype: It lacks a known antigen. The record has no base qualities; no much larger clone is one base away.

Sequenced sample: blood. The TCR comes from a man younger than 40 in good health. The chain is assembled from TRBV10-3 and TRBJ2-7; 10 middle bases align to TRBD1. The DNA sequence is TGTGCCATCAGTGGGATTGGGACAGGGGTCTCCTACGAGCAGTACTTC. The resulting protein is CAISGIGTGVSYEQYF.